This entry is about one T cell receptor beta chain. Its matching antigen is unknown. At baseline, cycle 4 day 1, and cycle 7 day 1, blood was sampled. This entry comes from a study of OX40 agonist ivuxolimab in advanced cancers. Broader study findings: With doses of 0.1 to 3.0 mg/kg, CD4+ and CD8+ blood T cells had undergone clonal expansion by week 6.

This CDR3 comprises 12 residues. The germline V gene has CDR1 MDHEN and CDR2 SYDVKM. Trimming took off 10 bases at V and 6 bases at J, with 14 bases between the two ends. The assay was immunoSEQ multiplex PCR, and TCRdb's table has in-frame clones only and misses some. The sample carries more than 85,000 clones, roughly 87% recorded once. Source: CD4+ or CD8+ T cells sorted from blood, taken in a trial of the OX40 agonist ivuxolimab. This chain joins TRBV28 and TRBJ2-3; tentatively, D is TRBD1 (6 bases). The clonotype comes from an adult with an advanced solid tumor such as melanoma, head and neck, liver or kidney cancer. For the CDR3, the DNA is TGTGCCACGGTCCGGGACACGGATACGCAGTATTTT. Translating it yields CATVRDTDTQYF.